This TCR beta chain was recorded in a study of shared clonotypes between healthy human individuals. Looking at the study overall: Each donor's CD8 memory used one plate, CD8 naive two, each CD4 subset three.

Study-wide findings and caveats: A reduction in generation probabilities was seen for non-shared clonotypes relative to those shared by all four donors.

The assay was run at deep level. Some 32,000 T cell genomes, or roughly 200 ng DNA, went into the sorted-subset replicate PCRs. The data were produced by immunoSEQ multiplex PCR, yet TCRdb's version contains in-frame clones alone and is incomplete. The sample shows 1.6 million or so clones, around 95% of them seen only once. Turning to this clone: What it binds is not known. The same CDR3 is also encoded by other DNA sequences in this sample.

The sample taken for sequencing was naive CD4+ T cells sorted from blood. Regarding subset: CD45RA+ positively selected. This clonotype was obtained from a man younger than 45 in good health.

CDR3: CASSPPGNEKLFF. The CDR3 DNA is TGTGCCAGCTCCCCCCCGGGGAATGAAAAACTGTTTTTT. This chain joins TRBV18 and TRBJ1-4; D call uncertain. The CDR3 covers 13 residues. Trimming stripped 6 bases from V and 5 bases from J, with 10 bases between. Germline CDR1 is KGHSH and CDR2 is LQKENI.